Detailed here is one T cell receptor (beta chain). The antigen is undetermined. Pooling of second doses given at about 4 or about 12 weeks was done. The sample originates from a study of T cell responses to AZD1222 COVID-19 vaccine. Data came from immunoSEQ multiplex PCR; TCRdb stores just in-frame clones and leaves some out. The sample includes 100,000 to 120,000 clones, about 90% seen only once; the top ten take more than 14%. Germline loops: CDR1 MNHEY, CDR2 SMNVEV (reference sequence). With V trimmed by 5 bases and J by 3 bases, 6 bases remained unmatched. The CDR3 spans 15 residues. Study-wide points: With two AZD1222 doses given, Spike-specific TCR breadth and depth both rose. Mapped onto spike, vaccine-associated CD4 TCRs spanned it and were dominant at 160-218 and 743-854. Among spike-specific TCRs, nearly half reportedly target unmutated variant regions.

The rearrangement links TRBV27 to TRBJ2-7, with 11 nucleotides matching TRBD2. The sequence was obtained from an adult who received the AZD1222 COVID-19 vaccine. The material was peripheral blood, obtained 28 days after the second AZD1222 dose. CDR3 amino acids: CASSPGLAGRYEQYF. The CDR3 coding sequence is TGTGCCAGCAGTCCCGGACTAGCGGGTCGCTACGAGCAGTACTTC.